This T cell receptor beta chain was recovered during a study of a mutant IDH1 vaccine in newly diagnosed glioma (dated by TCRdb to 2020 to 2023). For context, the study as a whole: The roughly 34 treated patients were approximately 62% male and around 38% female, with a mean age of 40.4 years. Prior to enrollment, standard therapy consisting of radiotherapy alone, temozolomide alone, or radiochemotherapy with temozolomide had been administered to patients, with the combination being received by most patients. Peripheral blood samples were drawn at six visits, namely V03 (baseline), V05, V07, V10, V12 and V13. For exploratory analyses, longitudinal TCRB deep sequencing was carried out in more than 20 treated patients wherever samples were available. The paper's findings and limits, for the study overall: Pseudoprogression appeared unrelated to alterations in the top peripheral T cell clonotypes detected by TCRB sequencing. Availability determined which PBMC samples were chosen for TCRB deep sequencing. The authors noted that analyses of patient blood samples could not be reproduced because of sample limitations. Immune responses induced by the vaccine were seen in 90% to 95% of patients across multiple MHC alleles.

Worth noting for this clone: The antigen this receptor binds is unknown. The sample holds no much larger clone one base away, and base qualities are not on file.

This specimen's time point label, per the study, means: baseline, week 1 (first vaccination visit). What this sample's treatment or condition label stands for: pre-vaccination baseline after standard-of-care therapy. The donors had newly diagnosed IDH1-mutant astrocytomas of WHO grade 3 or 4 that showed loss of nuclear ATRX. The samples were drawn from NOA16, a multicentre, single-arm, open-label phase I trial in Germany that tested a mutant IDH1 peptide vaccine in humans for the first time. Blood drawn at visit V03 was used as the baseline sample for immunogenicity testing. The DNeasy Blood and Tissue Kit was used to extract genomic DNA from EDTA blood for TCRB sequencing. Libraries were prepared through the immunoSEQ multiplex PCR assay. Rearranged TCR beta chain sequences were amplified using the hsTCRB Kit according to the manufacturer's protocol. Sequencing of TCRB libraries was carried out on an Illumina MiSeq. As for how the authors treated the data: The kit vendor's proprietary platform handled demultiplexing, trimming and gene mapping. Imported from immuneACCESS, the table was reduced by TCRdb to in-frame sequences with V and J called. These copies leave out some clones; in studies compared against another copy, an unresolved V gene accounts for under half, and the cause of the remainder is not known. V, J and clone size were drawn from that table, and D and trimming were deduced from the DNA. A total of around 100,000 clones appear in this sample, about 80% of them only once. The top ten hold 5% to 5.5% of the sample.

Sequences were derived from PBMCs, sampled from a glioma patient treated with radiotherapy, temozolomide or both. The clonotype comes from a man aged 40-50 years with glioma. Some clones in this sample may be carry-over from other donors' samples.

The CDR3 reads as follows: CASSEAPGQGSSPLHF. The bases read TGTGCCAGCAGTGAAGCTCCGGGACAGGGGTCTTCACCCCTCCACTTT. The chain is assembled from TRBV6-1 and TRBJ1-6; 10 junctional bases match TRBD1. CDR1 is given as MNHNS and CDR2 as SASEGT, both from the germline V gene. The junction shows trimming of 0 bases on V and 9 bases on J, and the gene matches do not reach 5 bases of it. Spanning cysteine to phenylalanine, the CDR3 consists of 16 amino acids. Kept here is only the CDR3 DNA, which spans 48 bases and is read in frame from base 1.